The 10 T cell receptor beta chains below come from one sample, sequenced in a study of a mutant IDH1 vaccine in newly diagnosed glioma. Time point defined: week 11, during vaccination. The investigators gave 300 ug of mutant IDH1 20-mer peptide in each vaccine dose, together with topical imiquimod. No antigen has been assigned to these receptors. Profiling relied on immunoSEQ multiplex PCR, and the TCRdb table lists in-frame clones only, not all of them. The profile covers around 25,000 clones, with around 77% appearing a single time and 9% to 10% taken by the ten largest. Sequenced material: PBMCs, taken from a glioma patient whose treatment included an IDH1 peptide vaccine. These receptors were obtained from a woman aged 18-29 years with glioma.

The CDR3 loop reads CSATLTGLKYF. CDR3 sequence (DNA): TGCAGCGCAACTCTGACAGGACTAAAGTACTTC. The rearrangement links TRBV29-1 to TRBJ2-4; D may be TRBD1 or TRBD2 (6 bases each). Trimming left V 7 bases short and J 14 bases short, with 18 bases between. Germline V gene data show CDR1 as SQVTM and CDR2 as ANQGSEA. The CDR3 has 11 residues. The complete variable domain, with remaining parts taken from reference TRBV29-1 and TRBJ2-4, reads SAVISQKPSRDICQRGTSLTIQCQVDSQVTMMFWYRQQPGQSLTLIATANQGSEATYESGFVIDKFPISRPNLTFSTLTVSNMSPEDSSIYLCSATLTGLKYFGAGTRLSVL.

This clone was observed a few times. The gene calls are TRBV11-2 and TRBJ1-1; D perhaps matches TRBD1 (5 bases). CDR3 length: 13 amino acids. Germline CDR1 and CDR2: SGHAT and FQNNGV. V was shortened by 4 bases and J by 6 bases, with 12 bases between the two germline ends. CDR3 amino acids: CASSSGIGSEAFF. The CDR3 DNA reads TGTGCCAGCAGCTCAGGGATTGGGTCTGAAGCTTTCTTT. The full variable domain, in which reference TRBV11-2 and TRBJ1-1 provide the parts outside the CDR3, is EAGVAQSPRYKIIEKRQSVAFWCNPISGHATLYWYQQILGQGPKLLIQFQNNGVVDDSQLPKDRFSAERLKGVDSTLKIQPAKLEDSAVYLCASSSGIGSEAFFGQGTRLTVV.

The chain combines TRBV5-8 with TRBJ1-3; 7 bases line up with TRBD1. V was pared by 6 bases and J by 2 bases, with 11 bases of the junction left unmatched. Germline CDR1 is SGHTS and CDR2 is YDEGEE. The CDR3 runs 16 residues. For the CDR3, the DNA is TGTGCCAGCACTTTTTTAGCGACAGGGACTGGAAACACCATATATTTT. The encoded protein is CASTFLATGTGNTIYF.

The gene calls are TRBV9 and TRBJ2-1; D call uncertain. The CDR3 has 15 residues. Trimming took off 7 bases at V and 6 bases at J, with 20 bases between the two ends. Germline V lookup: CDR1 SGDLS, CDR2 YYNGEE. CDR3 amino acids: CASSPGPDFVNEQFF. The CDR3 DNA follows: TGTGCCAGCTCTCCTGGGCCTGACTTTGTCAATGAGCAGTTCTTC.

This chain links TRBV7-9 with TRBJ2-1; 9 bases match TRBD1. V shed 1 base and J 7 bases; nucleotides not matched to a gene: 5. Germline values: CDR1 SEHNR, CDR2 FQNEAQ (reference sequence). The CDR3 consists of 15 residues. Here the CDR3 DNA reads TGTGCCAGCAGCTTAGAGGGGACAGGGTCAAATGAGCAGTTCTTC. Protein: CASSLEGTGSNEQFF.

The CDR3 spells CASSLAGGLGNQPQHF. CDR3 in DNA: TGTGCCAGCAGCTTAGCGGGGGGGTTAGGGAATCAGCCCCAGCATTTT. The chain uses TRBV7-6 and TRBJ1-5, with D perhaps TRBD1 (5 bases). The germline CDR1 and CDR2 sequences are SGHVS and FNYEAQ. The CDR3 is made up of 16 amino acids. V was clipped by 0 bases and J by 4 bases, with 13 bases between them.

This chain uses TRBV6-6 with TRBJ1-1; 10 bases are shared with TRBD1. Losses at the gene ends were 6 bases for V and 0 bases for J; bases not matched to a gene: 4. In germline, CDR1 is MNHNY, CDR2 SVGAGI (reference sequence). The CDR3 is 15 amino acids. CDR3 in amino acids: CASSRDRGMNTEAFF. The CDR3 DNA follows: TGTGCCAGCAGCCGGGACAGGGGCATGAACACTGAAGCTTTCTTT.

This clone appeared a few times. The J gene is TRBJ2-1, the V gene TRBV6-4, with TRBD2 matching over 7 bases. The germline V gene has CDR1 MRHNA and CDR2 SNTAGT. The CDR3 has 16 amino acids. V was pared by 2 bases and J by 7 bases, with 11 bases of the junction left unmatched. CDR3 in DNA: TGTGCCAGCAGTGACGGGTGGGAGGGCGAATCGAATGAGCAGTTCTTC. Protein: CASSDGWEGESNEQFF.

The CDR3 region has the DNA TGTGCCACCAGCAGACAGGGTAATGGGTACGAGCAGTACTTC. Encoded protein: CATSRQGNGYEQYF. The chain carries TRBV15 and TRBJ2-7; a possible D gene is TRBD1 (5 bases). Trimming removed 2 bases from V and 4 bases from J, with 12 bases in between. The CDR3 is 14 amino acids. The germline V gene has CDR1 LNHNV and CDR2 YYDKDF (reference sequence).

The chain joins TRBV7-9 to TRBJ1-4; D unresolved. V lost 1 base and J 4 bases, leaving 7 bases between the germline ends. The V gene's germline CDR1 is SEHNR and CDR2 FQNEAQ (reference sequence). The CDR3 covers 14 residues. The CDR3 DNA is TGTGCCAGCAGCTTAGACTTCAATAATGAAAAACTGTTTTTT. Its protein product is CASSLDFNNEKLFF.